These 7 T cell receptor beta chains were sequenced from one sample in a study of graft-versus-host responses after intestinal transplantation (dated by TCRdb to the early 2020s). According to the study, the label for this sample's time point signals: cells obtained before transplantation from donor or recipient. Preparation of the library involved the immunoSEQ multiplex PCR assay. The immuneACCESS repertoire file appears here via TCRdb, limited to in-frame rearrangements. These files lack a portion of the clones; in checked studies, under half of the deficit traces to unresolved V genes, and the cause of the others is not known. The sample table shows 90,000 or so clones, and roughly four fifths are seen once. 0.75% to 0.85% of the sample comes from the top ten. Antigens of these TCRs are unknown. The sample consisted of unstimulated CD4+ T cells sorted from spleen or lymph node cells, taken before intestinal transplant. Every receptor here comes from a human donor who received an intestinal transplant.

The chain combines TRBV2 with TRBJ2-5, with TRBD1 identical over 7 bases. The CDR3 sequence is 13 residues long. V lost 7 bases to trimming and J lost 5 bases; unmatched junction nucleotides: 7. From germline, CDR1 is SNHLY and CDR2 FYNNEI. CDR3 in DNA: TGTGCCAGCACCCGAGGACAGGTGGAGACCCAGTACTTC. It yields the protein CASTRGQVETQYF.

V is TRBV4-1 and J is TRBJ1-4; weak D call: TRBD1 (5 bases). The CDR3 sequence is 16 residues long. V gave up 8 bases and J gave up 0 bases, with 16 bases separating them. Germline values: CDR1 MGHRA, CDR2 YSYEKL. The CDR3 DNA reads as TGCGCCAGCGGGCAGGGAGGGAGCGCAACTAATGAAAAACTGTTTTTT. It encodes CASGQGGSATNEKLFF.

The V call is TRBV5-1, the J call TRBJ2-3; maybe TRBD1 (6 bases). V lost 3 bases and J lost 0, with 11 bases in between. The CDR3 extends over 15 amino acids. The germline CDR1 and CDR2 sequences are SGHRS and YFSETQ. DNA of the CDR3: TGCGCCAGCAGCTCCCGACAGGCTAGCACAGATACGCAGTATTTT. Protein product: CASSSRQASTDTQYF.

The chain links TRBV18 to TRBJ2-5; TRBD2 aligns across 7 bases. The CDR3 loop spans 13 amino acids. Germline assignment: CDR1 KGHSH and CDR2 LQKENI. The J segment lost 4 bases and the V segment lost 8 bases, leaving 7 bases of the junction unmatched. The CDR3 sequence: CASAREAPETQYF. Here the CDR3 DNA reads TGTGCCAGCGCTCGGGAGGCCCCAGAGACCCAGTACTTC.

J is TRBJ2-2 and V is TRBV27; D call uncertain. Trimming took off 4 bases at V and 9 bases at J, with 15 bases between the two ends. The CDR3 covers 14 residues. The germline CDR1 and CDR2 sequences are MNHEY and SMNVEV (reference sequence). CDR3 loop: CASSWRRLSWELFF. CDR3 nucleotides: TGTGCCAGCAGTTGGCGCCGACTTTCATGGGAGCTGTTTTTT.

The rearrangement uses TRBV7-9 and TRBJ2-5, with 7 bases matching TRBD1. The CDR3 runs to 15 residues. V trimming: 5 bases; J trimming: 2 bases; junction bases outside the gene matches: 8. The germline V gene has CDR1 SEHNR and CDR2 FQNEAQ (reference sequence). CDR3 amino acids: CASSALGGQQETQYF. The CDR3 nucleotides are TGTGCCAGCAGCGCGTTAGGGGGCCAGCAAGAGACCCAGTACTTC. Using reference TRBV7-9 and TRBJ2-5 for the parts outside the CDR3, the full variable domain is DTGVSQNPRHKITKRGQNVTFRCDPISEHNRLYWYRQTLGQGPEFLTYFQNEAQLEKSRLLSDRFSAERPKGSFSTLEIQRTEQGDSAMYLCASSALGGQQETQYFGPGTRLLVL.

This clone was recorded only once. The chain is built from TRBV4-1 and TRBJ2-5; 8 positions agree with TRBD1. Germline loops: CDR1 MGHRA, CDR2 YSYEKL. V lost 0 bases and J lost 4; bases outside the gene matches: 10. This CDR3 has 17 amino acids. This CDR3 reads CASSQDMGRGRGETQYF. CDR3 bases: TGCGCCAGCAGCCAAGATATGGGCAGGGGGCGCGGAGAGACCCAGTACTTC.